This passage covers 23 T cell receptor beta chains from one sample sequenced in a study of OX40 agonist ivuxolimab in advanced cancers. Sequencing was performed with immunoSEQ multiplex PCR; in TCRdb, only in-frame clones are kept and a portion is missing. The table records about 64,000 clones, roughly four fifths of them present only once. Sample: CD4+ or CD8+ T cells sorted from blood, taken in a trial of the OX40 agonist ivuxolimab. The origin of the receptors is an adult with an advanced solid tumor such as melanoma, head and neck, liver or kidney cancer.

The V call is TRBV5-4, the J call TRBJ2-1, with TRBD1 matching 10 bases. J gave up 6 bases and V 0 bases, and 3 bases lay outside the gene matches. CDR3 length equals 15 residues. The V gene's germline CDR1 is SGHNT and CDR2 YYREEE (reference sequence). The CDR3 reads CASSLGGQGTNEQFF. The CDR3 coding sequence is TGTGCCAGCAGCTTGGGGGGACAGGGGACCAATGAGCAGTTCTTC.

V usage is TRBV28 and J usage is TRBJ1-4; D might be TRBD1 (5 bases). Trimming stripped 7 bases from V and 4 bases from J, with 19 bases between. This CDR3 has 16 amino acids. The germline gives CDR1 MDHEN, CDR2 SYDVKM. The CDR3 protein is CASTQLSGRNNEKLFF. CDR3 bases: TGTGCCAGCACTCAACTCTCGGGACGGAATAATGAAAAACTGTTTTTT.

The J gene is TRBJ1-1, the V gene TRBV7-9; D ambiguous. Per germline, CDR1 SEHNR and CDR2 FQNEAQ (reference sequence). This CDR3 is 15 amino acids long. V dropped 1 base and J dropped 2 bases, with 11 bases sitting between them. This chain's CDR3 is CASSLGSAGNTEAFF. DNA of the CDR3: TGTGCCAGCAGCTTAGGTTCGGCAGGCAACACTGAAGCTTTCTTT.

J is TRBJ2-1 and V is TRBV7-9; tentatively, D is TRBD1 (6 bases). Germline V lookup: CDR1 SEHNR, CDR2 FQNEAQ (reference sequence). V lost 6 bases, J lost 0 bases, and 15 bases lay in between. This CDR3 region has 16 residues. CDR3 loop: CASSLEGTNSYNEQFF. CDR3 nucleotides: TGTGCCAGCAGTCTCGAGGGGACAAACTCCTACAATGAGCAGTTCTTC.

The V and J genes are TRBV4-1 and TRBJ1-4; no clear D. Germline loops: CDR1 MGHRA, CDR2 YSYEKL. Trimming removed 0 bases from V and 8 bases from J, with 7 bases in between. The CDR3 totals 13 residues. The CDR3 sequence: CASSQDSLEKLFF. CDR3 nucleotide sequence: TGCGCCAGCAGCCAAGACAGCCTCGAAAAACTGTTTTTT.

This clone turned up a few times. This chain uses TRBV4-2 with TRBJ1-1; D is ambiguous. Looked up from germline, CDR1 is LGHNA and CDR2 is YNFKEQ. V was trimmed by 3 bases and J by 2 bases, leaving 1 base between them. The CDR3 runs 11 residues. The CDR3 region has the DNA TGTGCCAGCAGCCATAACACTGAAGCTTTCTTT. This gives the protein CASSHNTEAFF.

The rearrangement joins TRBV29-1 to TRBJ2-3; a weak D match, TRBD2 (6 bases). Trimming left V 4 bases short and J 0 bases short, with 11 bases between. In germline, CDR1 is SQVTM, CDR2 ANQGSEA. There are 14 residues in the CDR3. This CDR3 is CSVVEGRSTDTQYF. In DNA, the CDR3 is TGCAGCGTTGTGGAGGGGCGGAGCACAGATACGCAGTATTTT.

This chain connects TRBV19 to TRBJ1-2, with D uncertain. This CDR3 has 15 residues. The V gene's germline CDR1 is LNHDA and CDR2 SQIVND (reference sequence). The V end was cut by 0 bases, the J end by 4 bases, with 12 bases between. The CDR3 is CASSIDKGPVYGYTF. The DNA for the CDR3 is TGTGCCAGTAGTATAGATAAGGGTCCTGTCTATGGCTACACCTTC.

This clone was found a few times. V gene TRBV4-1 combines with J gene TRBJ1-2; the D gene is possibly TRBD1 (5 bases). Trimming left V 4 bases short and J 6 bases short, with 9 bases between. The CDR3 covers 12 residues. Looked up from germline, CDR1 is MGHRA and CDR2 is YSYEKL. CDR3 DNA sequence: TGCGCCAGCAGCCCGGGGCGAGATGGCTACACCTTC. This sequence encodes CASSPGRDGYTF.

This clone was detected only a few times. The sample has other DNA sequences that encode this CDR3 too. V gene TRBV7-2 combines with J gene TRBJ2-2; D call uncertain. Per germline, CDR1 SGHTA and CDR2 FQGNSA. V lost 3 bases, J lost 1 base, and 3 bases lay in between. The CDR3 loop spans 13 amino acids. CDR3: CASSFLNTGELFF. CDR3 nucleotide sequence: TGTGCCAGCAGCTTCCTGAACACCGGGGAGCTGTTTTTT.

The chain recombines TRBV7-9 with TRBJ2-7, with D tentatively TRBD2 (5 bases). The germline CDR1 and CDR2 sequences are SEHNR and FQNEAQ (reference sequence). V lost 2 bases to trimming and J lost 4 bases, with 18 bases between them. The CDR3 consists of 16 residues. The CDR3 DNA follows: TGTGCCAGCAGCTTATCCTTTGAGACGGGAAGGTACGAGCAGTACTTC. Protein: CASSLSFETGRYEQYF.

This clone was recorded once. V is TRBV4-1 and J is TRBJ2-7; the match to TRBD2 covers 7 bases. The length of the CDR3 is 13 residues. The V gene's germline CDR1 is MGHRA and CDR2 YSYEKL. The V and J ends lost 1 base and 7 bases, in that order; junction bases with no gene match: 4. CDR3 amino acids: CASSQVRAGEQYF. DNA for the CDR3: TGCGCCAGCAGCCAAGTTAGAGCGGGGGAGCAGTACTTC.

The chain uses TRBV11-3 and TRBJ2-3; D might be TRBD2 (6 bases). The CDR3 is made up of 11 amino acids. V shed 3 bases and J shed 8 bases, with 6 bases lying between them. Germline assignment: CDR1 SGHNT and CDR2 YENEEA. The CDR3: CASSFGGTQYF. The CDR3 DNA follows: TGTGCCAGCAGCTTCGGGGGTACGCAGTATTTT. Full variable domain (missing parts from reference TRBV11-3 and TRBJ2-3): EAGVVQSPRYKIIEKKQPVAFWCNPISGHNTLYWYLQNLGQGPELLIRYENEEAVDDSQLPKDRFSAERLKGVDSTLKIQPAELGDSAVYLCASSFGGTQYFGPGTRLTVL.

The chain combines TRBV5-6 with TRBJ2-5; D is ambiguous. The germline V gene encodes CDR1 SGHDT and CDR2 YYEEEE. The CDR3 covers 11 residues. V lost 0 bases and J lost 7, with 4 bases in between. CDR3 in amino acids: CASSLAGTQYF. DNA for the CDR3: TGTGCCAGCAGCTTGGCGGGGACCCAGTACTTC.

The V and J genes are TRBV7-2 and TRBJ2-5, with D possibly TRBD2 on 5 matching bases. The germline CDR1 and CDR2 sequences are SGHTA and FQGNSA. The CDR3 totals 14 residues. The V end lost 2 bases, the J end lost 5 bases, and 12 bases lay between the germline ends. CDR3 sequence (DNA): TGTGCCAGCAGCTTATATTCGGGATGGGAGACCCAGTACTTC. It yields the protein CASSLYSGWETQYF.

The chain combines TRBV2 with TRBJ2-1, with D possibly being TRBD1 (6 bases). Germline V gives CDR1 SNHLY, CDR2 FYNNEI. V lost 10 bases to trimming and J lost 6 bases, with 13 bases between them. CDR3 size: 12 residues. Here the CDR3 DNA reads TGTGCCACTACCAGGGGCCCCAATGAGCAGTTCTTC. As protein: CATTRGPNEQFF.

The rearrangement uses TRBV7-9 and TRBJ2-7, with D possibly TRBD2 on 7 matching bases. The CDR3 contains 17 residues. Germline assignment: CDR1 SEHNR and CDR2 FQNEAQ (reference sequence). V was cut by 5 bases and J by 1 base, with 21 bases left in between. The CDR3 bases are TGTGCCAGCAGCCCCGGGGGAAAGGGGGGAGGGTCCTACGAGCAGTACTTC. Protein: CASSPGGKGGGSYEQYF.

The V and J genes are TRBV7-9 and TRBJ1-1; D is possibly TRBD1 (6 bases). V was shortened by 5 bases and J by 4 bases, with 14 bases between the two germline ends. Germline CDR1 SEHNR, CDR2 FQNEAQ (reference sequence). The CDR3 extends over 14 amino acids. For the CDR3, the DNA is TGTGCCAGCAGCAAAGGGGGTTACAGCACTGAAGCTTTCTTT. Translated, it gives CASSKGGYSTEAFF. The whole variable domain, remainder taken from reference TRBV7-9 and TRBJ1-1, is DTGVSQNPRHKITKRGQNVTFRCDPISEHNRLYWYRQTLGQGPEFLTYFQNEAQLEKSRLLSDRFSAERPKGSFSTLEIQRTEQGDSAMYLCASSKGGYSTEAFFGQGTRLTVV.

This chain uses TRBV15 with TRBJ2-7; 9 bases line up with TRBD2. This CDR3 has 14 amino acids. Germline lookup yields CDR1 LNHNV and CDR2 YYDKDF (reference sequence). Losses at the gene ends were 10 bases for V and 7 bases for J; bases not matched to a gene: 14. In DNA, the CDR3 is TGTGCCATCTCCACTAGCGGGTTCCCTAAAGAGCAGTACTTC. This translates into CAISTSGFPKEQYF.

This chain uses TRBV5-1 with TRBJ1-5, with 9 bases fitting TRBD1. V shed 4 bases, J shed 7 bases, and the junction held 9 bases outside the gene matches. The CDR3 runs to 15 residues. Germline V CDR1 and CDR2: SGHRS, YFSETQ. The CDR3 DNA reads TGCGCCAGCAGCCGGACAGGGGCGTTCGACCAGCCCCAGCATTTT. Amino acid sequence: CASSRTGAFDQPQHF.

This sequence joins TRBV18 and TRBJ2-7, with D unclear. CDR3 length equals 14 residues. Per germline, CDR1 KGHSH and CDR2 LQKENI. V lost 4 bases and J 1 base, leaving 11 bases between the germline ends. The CDR3 nucleotides read TGTGCCAGCTCACAAAGTGCGGATTCCTACGAGCAGTACTTC. Protein sequence: CASSQSADSYEQYF.

The rearrangement links TRBV18 to TRBJ1-3, with D possibly matching TRBD1 (6 bases). The V end was cut by 1 base, the J end by 3 bases, with 19 bases between. CDR1 and CDR2 (germline): KGHSH, LQKENI. This CDR3 comprises 18 residues. CDR3 DNA: TGTGCCAGCTCACCACGGGAAATTGTTGGGGGCAGTGGAAACACCATATATTTT. Translation gives CASSPREIVGGSGNTIYF.

V and J are TRBV7-2 and TRBJ2-5; D not certain. The CDR3 runs to 14 residues. V was clipped by 4 bases and J by 5 bases, with 14 bases between them. Germline V lookup: CDR1 SGHTA, CDR2 FQGNSA. CDR3 sequence reads: CASSSRVSKETQYF. The CDR3 DNA follows: TGTGCCAGCAGCTCTCGGGTTTCGAAGGAGACCCAGTACTTC.